Below are 27 T cell receptor beta chains sequenced from a single sample in a study of OX40 agonist ivuxolimab in advanced cancers. Data came from immunoSEQ multiplex PCR; TCRdb stores just in-frame clones and leaves some out. Of some 60,000 clones listed, roughly 80% were seen once; the top ten hold more than 1.5%. The sample here was CD4+ or CD8+ T cells sorted from blood, taken in a trial of the OX40 agonist ivuxolimab. Source of these receptors: an adult with an advanced solid tumor such as melanoma, head and neck, liver or kidney cancer.

The rearrangement joins TRBV5-1 to TRBJ1-2, with D tentatively TRBD1 (6 bases). The V gene lost 1 base and the J gene lost 4 bases, with 20 bases spanning the gap. The germline V gene encodes CDR1 SGHRS and CDR2 YFSETQ. CDR3 size: 17 residues. The CDR3 nucleotides read TGCGCCAGCAGCTTGCCGCTAATAGGGGGATTGACCTATGGCTACACCTTC. Translated: CASSLPLIGGLTYGYTF.

The chain employs TRBV7-6 and TRBJ1-6; tentatively, D is TRBD1 (5 bases). The germline V and J ends were trimmed by 5 bases and 8 bases, with 13 bases remaining between them. CDR3 length: 14 residues. In germline, CDR1 is SGHVS, CDR2 FNYEAQ. This CDR3 is CASSTMQGDSPLHF. The CDR3, as DNA: TGTGCCAGCAGCACCATGCAGGGAGATTCACCCCTCCACTTT.

CDR3 DNA sequence: TGTGCCAGCAGTTATACAGGGAAAACCTTGAAGACTTTCTTT. Protein sequence: CASSYTGKTLKTFF. The chain couples TRBV5-4 to TRBJ1-1; weak D call: TRBD1 (6 bases). The V gene's germline CDR1 is SGHNT and CDR2 YYREEE (reference sequence). CDR3 length equals 14 residues. Trimming pared 5 bases from V and 12 bases from J, leaving 23 bases between.

The CDR3 is CASSMLPLYDNEQFF. The CDR3, as DNA: TGTGCCAGTAGTATGCTCCCGCTGTACGACAATGAGCAGTTCTTC. This rearrangement joins TRBV19 to TRBJ2-1, with no clear D. V shed 3 bases and J shed 5 bases, with 14 bases lying between them. The V gene's germline CDR1 is LNHDA and CDR2 SQIVND (reference sequence). CDR3 length: 15 amino acids.

In nucleotides, the CDR3 is TGTGCCAGCAGTTATCTCTCAGGGGTGGAAAAACTGTTTTTT. It codes for CASSYLSGVEKLFF. The genes are TRBV6-5 and TRBJ1-4; D possibly corresponds to TRBD1 (6 bases). The CDR3 loop spans 14 amino acids. Germline CDR1 is MNHEY and CDR2 is SVGAGI. Trimming removed 3 bases from V and 8 bases from J, with 13 bases in between.

The chain is built from TRBV18 and TRBJ2-3; maybe TRBD2 (6 bases). The CDR3 totals 14 residues. CDR1 is KGHSH, CDR2 LQKENI, per germline. V was pared by 4 bases and J by 2 bases, with 10 bases between. The CDR3, as DNA: TGTGCCAGCTCACGTGGAGGGAACACAGATACGCAGTATTTT. It specifies CASSRGGNTDTQYF.

J is TRBJ1-2 and V is TRBV9; TRBD1 is a possible D gene (6 bases). Trimming stripped 3 bases from V and 3 bases from J, with 12 bases between. This CDR3 is built from 14 residues. Germline CDR1 reads SGDLS; CDR2 reads YYNGEE. The CDR3 sequence is CASSGPRGDYGYTF. CDR3 DNA: TGTGCCAGCAGCGGACCCAGGGGAGACTATGGCTACACCTTC. Using reference TRBV9 and TRBJ1-2 for the parts outside the CDR3, the full variable domain is DSGVTQTPKHLITATGQRVTLRCSPRSGDLSVYWYQQSLDQGLQFLIQYYNGEERAKGNILERFSAQQFPDLHSELNLSSLELGDSALYFCASSGPRGDYGYTFGSGTRLTVV.

The chain couples TRBV28 to TRBJ1-5; TRBD1 might be the D (5 bases). This CDR3 has 16 amino acids. V shed 5 bases and J shed 0 bases, with 14 bases lying between them. In germline, CDR1 is MDHEN, CDR2 SYDVKM. The CDR3 DNA sequence: TGTGCCAGCAGTCCATCAGGGCGCGATAGCAATCAGCCCCAGCATTTT. Amino acid sequence: CASSPSGRDSNQPQHF.

The chain has TRBV11-3 and TRBJ2-1, with D unresolved. The CDR3 has 13 residues. Trimming took off 1 base at V and 5 bases at J, with 6 bases between the two ends. Germline V gives CDR1 SGHNT, CDR2 YENEEA. The CDR3 coding sequence is TGTGCCAGCAGCTTAGGGTTGGACAATGAGCAGTTCTTC. It specifies CASSLGLDNEQFF.

This chain joins TRBV5-5 and TRBJ2-1; 8 bases are a match to TRBD2. This CDR3 is 15 amino acids long. V dropped 4 bases and J dropped 6; count of bases not matched to a gene: 9. The V gene's germline CDR1 is SGHKS and CDR2 YYEKEE (reference sequence). In nucleotides, the CDR3 is TGTGCCAGCAGCCCAGACCCCGGGACTAGCAATGAGCAGTTCTTC. Amino acids: CASSPDPGTSNEQFF. The entire variable domain, with the rest obtained from reference TRBV5-5 and TRBJ2-1, is as follows: DAGVTQSPTHLIKTRGQQVTLRCSPISGHKSVSWYQQVLGQGPQFIFQYYEKEERGRGNFPDRFSARQFPNYSSELNVNALLLGDSALYLCASSPDPGTSNEQFFGPGTRLTVL.

The chain carries TRBV6-1 and TRBJ1-2; weak D call: TRBD1 (6 bases). Germline loops: CDR1 MNHNS, CDR2 SASEGT. Trimming removed 7 bases from V and 0 bases from J, with 12 bases in between. The CDR3 totals 14 residues. As DNA, the CDR3 is TGTGCCAGCATCCCGGGACACCCTAACTATGGCTACACCTTC. It is translated as CASIPGHPNYGYTF.

This chain joins TRBV6-5 and TRBJ1-1; 7 bases match TRBD1. Germline loops: CDR1 MNHEY, CDR2 SVGAGI. The trim removed 8 bases at V and 0 bases at J, leaving 3 bases unmatched. This CDR3 spans 13 amino acids. CDR3 sequence reads: CASEQGMNTEAFF. CDR3 nucleotide sequence: TGTGCCAGCGAACAGGGGATGAACACTGAAGCTTTCTTT.

In this sample, this clone turned up once. This chain links TRBV19 with TRBJ1-2, with TRBD1 matching over 7 bases. The CDR3 runs to 18 residues. Germline V lookup: CDR1 LNHDA, CDR2 SQIVND (reference sequence). With 0 bases clipped from V and 2 bases from J, the junction kept 12 bases outside the gene matches. The CDR3 nucleotides read TGTGCCAGTAGTATAGATCTCCCCGCCGGGACAGCAAACTATGGCTACACCTTC. Amino acid sequence: CASSIDLPAGTANYGYTF.

The V gene is TRBV5-1, the J gene TRBJ2-1; tentative D call: TRBD2 (6 bases). Between the trimmed V and J ends, which lost 1 base and 7 bases, there was a span of 18 bases. This CDR3 spans 16 amino acids. The germline V gene encodes CDR1 SGHRS and CDR2 YFSETQ. The DNA for the CDR3 is TGCGCCAGCAGCTTGCCTCGGGAGACGGGAGTGAATGAGCAGTTCTTC. Translation gives CASSLPRETGVNEQFF.

The chain couples TRBV11-3 to TRBJ1-4; D is undetermined. V was pared by 5 bases and J by 0 bases, with 7 bases between. Germline CDR1 reads SGHNT; CDR2 reads YENEEA. There are 14 residues in the CDR3. CDR3 loop: CASSAGPTNEKLFF. The CDR3 DNA sequence: TGTGCCAGCAGCGCCGGCCCAACTAATGAAAAACTGTTTTTT.

The chain has TRBV9 and TRBJ2-2; D is perhaps TRBD1 (6 bases). Germline V CDR1 and CDR2: SGDLS, YYNGEE. The CDR3 totals 16 residues. V was shortened by 5 bases and J by 6 bases, with 20 bases between the two germline ends. The CDR3 sequence is CASSTWGHPRAGELFF. CDR3 sequence (DNA): TGTGCCAGCAGTACGTGGGGGCACCCACGGGCCGGGGAGCTGTTTTTT.

This clone was seen more than once but under ten times. The chain recombines TRBV4-1 with TRBJ1-1, with D unclear. Germline lookup yields CDR1 MGHRA and CDR2 YSYEKL. The CDR3 is made up of 11 amino acids. Trimming cost V 6 bases and J 3 bases, with 5 bases left between them. The CDR3 DNA sequence: TGCGCCAGCAGGCGGGACACTGAAGCTTTCTTT. Translated, it gives CASRRDTEAFF.

The rearrangement uses TRBV11-1 and TRBJ1-4, with no clear D. V lost 3 bases, J lost 4 bases, and 3 bases lay in between. CDR3 length: 12 residues. The germline V gene has CDR1 SGHAT and CDR2 FQDESV (reference sequence). The CDR3 sequence: CASSFGNEKLFF. The CDR3 DNA reads TGTGCCAGCAGCTTTGGTAATGAAAAACTGTTTTTT.

Here the CDR3 reads CASSLLGRGVVTNEKLFF. The CDR3 DNA is TGTGCCAGCAGCTTGCTTGGCAGGGGAGTCGTAACTAATGAAAAACTGTTTTTT. V usage is TRBV5-8 and J usage is TRBJ1-4, with D possibly matching TRBD1 (6 bases). The germline V and J ends were trimmed by 1 base and 1 base, with 17 bases remaining between them. This CDR3 region has 18 residues. CDR1 SGHTS and CDR2 YDEGEE come from the germline V gene.

The J gene is TRBJ1-2, the V gene TRBV2, with a possible D match to TRBD1 (5 bases). The CDR3 covers 14 residues. The V end lost 3 bases, the J end lost 8 bases, and 16 bases lay between the germline ends. Germline assignment: CDR1 SNHLY and CDR2 FYNNEI. CDR3 bases: TGTGCCAGCAGTGATGAAGGGACCGCCGAGGGCTACACCTTC. The encoded protein is CASSDEGTAEGYTF.

This CDR3 reads CASSYSAGAGNTIYF. The CDR3 DNA sequence: TGTGCCAGCAGTTACTCGGCCGGGGCTGGAAACACCATATATTTT. The chain couples TRBV6-5 to TRBJ1-3; D gene unclear. Germline values: CDR1 MNHEY, CDR2 SVGAGI. The CDR3 contains 15 residues. V lost 0 bases to trimming and J lost 2 bases, with 8 bases between them.

The rearrangement joins TRBV2 to TRBJ2-1, with no clear D. This CDR3 region has 13 residues. Germline CDR1 SNHLY, CDR2 FYNNEI. Trimming cost V 4 bases and J 10 bases, with 14 bases left between them. CDR3 residues: CASSAGQRVEQFF. CDR3 DNA sequence: TGTGCCAGCAGTGCCGGCCAAAGGGTCGAGCAGTTCTTC.

The CDR3 nucleotides are TGTGCCAGCAGTGCCTCATACAGGGAGGATTCACCCCTCCACTTT. This sequence encodes CASSASYREDSPLHF. The chain employs TRBV6-5 and TRBJ1-6, with a possible D match to TRBD1 (6 bases). Germline V CDR1 and CDR2: MNHEY, SVGAGI. CDR3 length equals 15 residues. Between the trimmed V and J ends, which lost 5 bases and 8 bases, there was a span of 16 bases.

The CDR3 DNA reads TGCGCCAGCAACAACCAAGAGACCCAGTACTTC. Amino acid sequence: CASNNQETQYF. The chain is built from TRBV5-1 and TRBJ2-5; D is unclear. Germline CDR1 is SGHRS and CDR2 is YFSETQ. V gave up 6 bases and J gave up 0 bases, with 3 bases separating them. CDR3 length: 11 amino acids.

This chain connects TRBV5-4 to TRBJ1-1; no definite D call. Trimming pared 2 bases from V and 3 bases from J, leaving 11 bases between. The germline gives CDR1 SGHNT, CDR2 YYREEE (reference sequence). CDR3 length: 14 amino acids. The CDR3 coding sequence is TGTGCCAGCAGCTTCGAAGGTTCGGACACTGAAGCTTTCTTT. Its translation: CASSFEGSDTEAFF. The full variable domain, completed using reference TRBV5-4 and TRBJ1-1, is ETGVTQSPTHLIKTRGQQVTLRCSSQSGHNTVSWYQQALGQGPQFIFQYYREEENGRGNFPPRFSGLQFPNYSSELNVNALELDDSALYLCASSFEGSDTEAFFGQGTRLTVV.

The chain employs TRBV11-1 and TRBJ2-2; tentatively, D is TRBD1 (6 bases). CDR1 and CDR2 from the germline V gene are SGHAT and FQDESV (reference sequence). V lost 5 bases to trimming and J lost 2 bases, with 9 bases between them. The CDR3 loop spans 14 amino acids. The CDR3 bases are TGTGCCAGCAGCCTACAGGGAAACACCGGGGAGCTGTTTTTT. This translates into CASSLQGNTGELFF. Full variable domain (remainder filled in from reference TRBV11-1 and TRBJ2-2): EAEVAQSPRYKITEKSQAVAFWCDPISGHATLYWYRQILGQGPELLVQFQDESVVDDSQLPKDRFSAERLKGVDSTLKIQPAELGDSAMYLCASSLQGNTGELFFGEGSRLTVL.

The chain combines TRBV30 with TRBJ1-2, with a weak D call TRBD1 (5 bases). The CDR3 runs to 10 residues. CDR1 is GTSNPN and CDR2 is SVGIG in the germline V gene (reference sequence). Trimming took off 8 bases at V and 4 bases at J, with 8 bases between the two ends. CDR3 in amino acids: CAIQGYGYTF. The CDR3 nucleotides read TGTGCCATTCAGGGCTATGGCTACACCTTC. The entire variable domain, with the rest obtained from reference TRBV30 and TRBJ1-2, is as follows: SQTIHQWPATLVQPVGSPLSLECTVEGTSNPNLYWYRQAAGRGLQLLFYSVGIGQISSEVPQNLSASRPQDRQFILSSKKLLLSDSGFYLCAIQGYGYTFGSGTRLTVV.